These 24 T cell receptor beta chains originate from one sample sequenced in a study of PD-1 blockade in classical Hodgkin lymphoma. The time point was: newly diagnosed, previously untreated cHL patient sample. By magnetic negative selection, CD8+ T cells were isolated from the thawed PBMCs. TCRdb keeps only in-frame clones here, not all; method: immunoSEQ multiplex PCR. In the table there are 19,000 or so clones, around nine tenths of which are singletons. Sequencing was performed on CD8+ T cells from blood. All receptors derive from a human donor with classical Hodgkin lymphoma.

The chain employs TRBV6-4 and TRBJ2-1; TRBD2 matches 12 bases. Germline V gene data show CDR1 as MRHNA and CDR2 as SNTAGT. The V segment lost 2 bases and the J segment 1 base; nucleotides outside the gene matches: 6. This CDR3 is 18 amino acids long. CDR3 region: CASSDEFGTSGSYNEQFF. Here the CDR3 DNA reads TGTGCCAGCAGTGACGAATTCGGGACTAGCGGGTCCTACAATGAGCAGTTCTTC.

V is TRBV19 and J is TRBJ2-2; D may be TRBD1 (5 bases). This CDR3 spans 15 amino acids. Germline values: CDR1 LNHDA, CDR2 SQIVND (reference sequence). Trimming removed 4 bases at V and 6 bases at J, with 15 bases between. The CDR3 sequence is CASSTGRGRPGELFF. The DNA for the CDR3 is TGTGCCAGTAGTACGGGTAGGGGTAGGCCCGGGGAGCTGTTTTTT. Supplemented by reference TRBV19 and TRBJ2-2, the full variable domain reads DGGITQSPKYLFRKEGQNVTLSCEQNLNHDAMYWYRQDPGQGLRLIYYSQIVNDFQKGDIAEGYSVSREKKESFPLTVTSAQKNPTAFYLCASSTGRGRPGELFFGEGSRLTVL.

This chain joins TRBV19 and TRBJ1-1; D call uncertain. The germline V gene has CDR1 LNHDA and CDR2 SQIVND (reference sequence). The CDR3 runs to 16 residues. Trimming took 6 bases from V and 0 from J, leaving 17 bases between them. CDR3 nucleotides: TGTGCCAGTAGCCCCACGGACGGACCGTTGAACACTGAAGCTTTCTTT. This sequence encodes CASSPTDGPLNTEAFF.

In DNA form, the CDR3 reads TGTGCCACCAGCAGAGGGGCGGGGGACCCACTGGACACTGAAGCTTTCTTT. Translated, it gives CATSRGAGDPLDTEAFF. The chain links TRBV15 to TRBJ1-1; D perhaps matches TRBD1 (5 bases). The CDR3 runs 17 residues. Between the trimmed V and J ends, which lost 1 base and 3 bases, there was a span of 18 bases. Germline-derived CDR1 and CDR2 are LNHNV and YYDKDF (reference sequence). The variable domain in full, with the rest retrieved from reference TRBV15 and TRBJ1-1, is DAMVIQNPRYQVTQFGKPVTLSCSQTLNHNVMYWYQQKSSQAPKLLFHYYDKDFNNEADTPDNFQSRRPNTSFCFLDIRSPGLGDTAMYLCATSRGAGDPLDTEAFFGQGTRLTVV.

This chain joins TRBV5-4 and TRBJ1-2; 7 bases are shared with TRBD1. Per the germline V gene, CDR1 is SGHNT and CDR2 is YYREEE (reference sequence). Trimming removed 1 base from V and 0 bases from J; junction bases left unmatched: 3. This CDR3 comprises 15 residues. In DNA form, the CDR3 reads TGTGCCAGCAGCTTGAGGGACAGACCTAACTATGGCTACACCTTC. Translated: CASSLRDRPNYGYTF.

The chain recombines TRBV9 with TRBJ1-2; TRBD1 matches 9 bases. CDR1 and CDR2 (germline): SGDLS, YYNGEE. Losses at the gene ends were 4 bases for V and 6 bases for J; bases not matched to a gene: 13. The CDR3 loop spans 16 amino acids. The CDR3 DNA reads as TGTGCCAGCAGCTCGTCCGGGACAGGGATTGGGGATGGCTACACCTTC. This translates into CASSSSGTGIGDGYTF.

The chain carries TRBV6-5 and TRBJ1-1; maybe TRBD1 (5 bases). The CDR3 length is 14 residues. Germline CDR1 MNHEY, CDR2 SVGAGI. The ends were cut back, 1 base at V and 7 bases at J, with 13 bases in the middle. CDR3 in DNA: TGTGCCAGCAGTTACTTAGTTACTGGGGGTGAAGCTTTCTTT. Protein product: CASSYLVTGGEAFF.

The V call is TRBV5-1, the J call TRBJ2-5; D is uncertain. The DNA end favors TRBJ2-7, so the J call may be wrong. This CDR3 has 15 residues. Germline CDR1 SGHRS, CDR2 YFSETQ. The chain's CDR3 is CASSLGVTVSYEQYF. The DNA of the CDR3 is TGCGCCAGCAGCTTGGGCGTGACCGTTAGCTACGAGCAGTACTTC.

The sample holds one count of this clone. The chain has TRBV19 and TRBJ1-4; 9 bases fit TRBD1. V trimming: 3 bases; J trimming: 8 bases; junction bases outside the gene matches: 1. CDR3 size: 13 residues. The V gene's germline CDR1 is LNHDA and CDR2 SQIVND (reference sequence). CDR3 coding DNA: TGTGCCAGTAGTATGACAGGGGGAGAAAAACTGTTTTTT. Protein: CASSMTGGEKLFF.

The chain uses TRBV2 and TRBJ2-7; 7 nucleotides line up with TRBD2. Germline CDR1 is SNHLY and CDR2 is FYNNEI. V trimming: 7 bases; J trimming: 3 bases; junction bases outside the gene matches: 6. The CDR3 is made up of 13 amino acids. CDR3 amino acids: CASTREAVYEQYF. The CDR3 DNA follows: TGTGCCAGCACCCGGGAGGCGGTCTACGAGCAGTACTTC.

This chain joins TRBV16 and TRBJ1-1; D is possibly TRBD1 (6 bases). Trimming took off 1 base at V and 7 bases at J, with 16 bases between the two ends. The germline CDR1 and CDR2 sequences are KGHSY and FQNENV. This CDR3 comprises 15 residues. The CDR3 region has the DNA TGTGCCAGCAGCCAATATCGAGGGGGAGGGGATGAAGCTTTCTTT. Protein sequence: CASSQYRGGGDEAFF. The variable domain in full, completed from reference TRBV16 and TRBJ1-1, reads GEEVAQTPKHLVRGEGQKAKLYCAPIKGHSYVFWYQQVLKNEFKFLISFQNENVFDETGMPKERFSAKCLPNSPCSLEIQATKLEDSAVYFCASSQYRGGGDEAFFGQGTRLTVV.

The chain is built from TRBV15 and TRBJ2-5, with no clear D. The germline V gene has CDR1 LNHNV and CDR2 YYDKDF (reference sequence). V was shortened by 0 bases and J by 5 bases, with 16 bases between the two germline ends. The CDR3 is 16 amino acids. The CDR3 DNA reads as TGTGCCACCAGCAGAGATCAGAAGGTGGTGGGGGAGACCCAGTACTTC. This encodes CATSRDQKVVGETQYF.

The chain has TRBV9 and TRBJ2-7; 9 bases fit TRBD1. The CDR3 loop spans 13 amino acids. The ends lost 7 bases at V and 3 bases at J; junction bases unmatched: 5. CDR1 and CDR2 from the germline V gene are SGDLS and YYNGEE. Written as DNA, the CDR3 is TGTGCCAGCCCCGGGACAGGGATCTACGAGCAGTACTTC. It translates to CASPGTGIYEQYF.

The rearrangement joins TRBV7-9 to TRBJ1-2, with D perhaps matching TRBD1 (6 bases). The germline V and J ends were trimmed by 5 bases and 2 bases, with 15 bases remaining between them. The CDR3 runs 15 residues. CDR1 SEHNR and CDR2 FQNEAQ come from the germline V gene (reference sequence). The CDR3 DNA reads as TGTGCCAGCAGCCCTGCGGGGGGCTGGAACTATGGCTACACCTTC. Its protein is CASSPAGGWNYGYTF.

This chain uses TRBV10-3 with TRBJ2-3, with D maybe TRBD2 (5 bases). Looked up from germline, CDR1 is ENHRY and CDR2 is SYGVKD. The CDR3 is 14 amino acids. The germline V and J ends were trimmed by 0 bases and 3 bases, with 7 bases remaining between them. CDR3 region: CAISESPGTDTQYF. The CDR3 DNA is TGTGCCATCAGTGAGTCGCCGGGAACAGATACGCAGTATTTT.

The chain carries TRBV5-5 and TRBJ2-5; D uncertain. Germline assignment: CDR1 SGHKS and CDR2 YYEKEE (reference sequence). Trimming shortened V by 0 bases and J by 6 bases, and 9 bases separated the two germline ends. The CDR3 spans 13 residues. The CDR3 region is CASSLDSLKTQYF. The DNA of the CDR3 is TGTGCCAGCAGCTTGGACAGCTTGAAGACCCAGTACTTC. Drawing the rest from reference TRBV5-5 and TRBJ2-5, the complete variable domain is DAGVTQSPTHLIKTRGQQVTLRCSPISGHKSVSWYQQVLGQGPQFIFQYYEKEERGRGNFPDRFSARQFPNYSSELNVNALLLGDSALYLCASSLDSLKTQYFGPGTRLLVL.

The table lists this clone with a few counts. The chain couples TRBV7-9 to TRBJ1-1; tentatively, D is TRBD1 (6 bases). Germline lookup yields CDR1 SEHNR and CDR2 FQNEAQ (reference sequence). CDR3 length: 15 residues. The germline V and J ends were trimmed by 6 bases and 3 bases, with 17 bases remaining between them. The CDR3 spells CASSYEGGWDTEAFF. In DNA form, the CDR3 reads TGTGCCAGCAGTTACGAAGGGGGGTGGGACACTGAAGCTTTCTTT.

The DNA of the CDR3 is TGTGCCAGCAGTTGGCGGGACAGGGTTAAGTACGAGCAGTACTTC. It yields the protein CASSWRDRVKYEQYF. V gene TRBV28 combines with J gene TRBJ2-7; 9 nucleotides agree with TRBD1. Trimming cost V 4 bases and J 4 bases; bases outside gene matches: 8. The CDR3 covers 15 residues. The germline V gene encodes CDR1 MDHEN and CDR2 SYDVKM.

J is TRBJ2-1 and V is TRBV5-1, with D perhaps being TRBD1 or TRBD2 (6 bases each). V shed 4 bases and J shed 12 bases, with 29 bases lying between them. CDR3 length equals 17 residues. Germline loops: CDR1 SGHRS, CDR2 YFSETQ. CDR3 DNA: TGCGCCAGCAGCCGTCCCCAAGGGGGGAACTACAATGACGGGCAGTTCTTC. Protein product: CASSRPQGGNYNDGQFF.

The V call is TRBV18, the J call TRBJ2-5; 8 nucleotides line up with TRBD1. The length of the CDR3 is 13 residues. Germline V CDR1 and CDR2: KGHSH, LQKENI. V shed 4 bases and J 3 bases; nucleotides not matched to a gene: 1. The CDR3 protein is CASSLDREETQYF. The CDR3 region has the DNA TGTGCCAGCTCACTGGACAGGGAAGAGACCCAGTACTTC.

This clone was detected only once. The chain links TRBV28 to TRBJ2-5; TRBD2 matches at 10 bases. The CDR3 spans 14 residues. Trimming at V came to 5 bases and at J to 4 bases, leaving 4 bases not matched to a gene. CDR1 MDHEN and CDR2 SYDVKM come from the germline V gene. The DNA for the CDR3 is TGTGCCAGCAGTCTAGCGGGAGTAAGAGAGACCCAGTACTTC. Amino acid sequence: CASSLAGVRETQYF.

The V gene is TRBV5-1, the J gene TRBJ2-1, with TRBD1 matching over 9 bases. The CDR3 is 14 amino acids. V trimming: 4 bases; J trimming: 6 bases; junction bases outside the gene matches: 5. Germline CDR1 SGHRS, CDR2 YFSETQ. The CDR3 protein is CASSPDRGGNEQFF. For the CDR3, the DNA is TGCGCCAGCAGCCCTGACAGGGGGGGCAATGAGCAGTTCTTC. The full variable domain, completed using reference TRBV5-1 and TRBJ2-1, is KAGVTQTPRYLIKTRGQQVTLSCSPISGHRSVSWYQQTPGQGLQFLFEYFSETQRNKGNFPGRFSGRQFSNSRSEMNVSTLELGDSALYLCASSPDRGGNEQFFGPGTRLTVL.

The genes are TRBV11-3 and TRBJ2-7, with TRBD2 matching over 9 bases. Germline assignment: CDR1 SGHNT and CDR2 YENEEA. The V segment lost 6 bases and the J segment 2 bases; nucleotides outside the gene matches: 2. This CDR3 comprises 13 residues. CDR3 protein: CASRPSGAYEQYF. The CDR3 DNA reads as TGTGCCAGCAGGCCTAGCGGGGCCTACGAGCAGTACTTC.

The CDR3 DNA sequence: TGCGCCAGCAGCCAAGATGGGCTAGCGGGACTTAACACAGATACGCAGTATTTT. Amino acids: CASSQDGLAGLNTDTQYF. The V gene is TRBV4-1, the J gene TRBJ2-3; TRBD2 agrees at 9 bases. J gave up 2 bases and V 0 bases, and 9 bases lay outside the gene matches. This CDR3 comprises 18 residues. CDR1 and CDR2 (germline): MGHRA, YSYEKL.